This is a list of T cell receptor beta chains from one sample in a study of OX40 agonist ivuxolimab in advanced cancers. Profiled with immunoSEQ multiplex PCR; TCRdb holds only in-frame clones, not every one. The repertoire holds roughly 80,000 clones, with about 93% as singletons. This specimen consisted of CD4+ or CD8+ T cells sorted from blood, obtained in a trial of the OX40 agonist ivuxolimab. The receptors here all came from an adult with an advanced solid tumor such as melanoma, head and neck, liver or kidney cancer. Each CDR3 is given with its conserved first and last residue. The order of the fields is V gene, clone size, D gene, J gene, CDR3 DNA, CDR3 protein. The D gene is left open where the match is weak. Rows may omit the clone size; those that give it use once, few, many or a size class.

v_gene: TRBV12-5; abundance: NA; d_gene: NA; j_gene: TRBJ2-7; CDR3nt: TGTGCTAGTGGTTTGGTGACAGGTCCCCGGGCGGAGCAGTACTTC; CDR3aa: CASGLVTGPRAEQYF
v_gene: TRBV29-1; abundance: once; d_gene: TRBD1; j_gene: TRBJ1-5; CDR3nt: TGCAGCGCCAGGACAGGCCATAGCAATCAGCCCCAGCATTTT; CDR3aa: CSARTGHSNQPQHF
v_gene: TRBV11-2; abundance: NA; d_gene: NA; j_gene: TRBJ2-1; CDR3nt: TGTGCCAGCAGCTCGATACTAGATGAGCAGTTCTTC; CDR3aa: CASSSILDEQFF
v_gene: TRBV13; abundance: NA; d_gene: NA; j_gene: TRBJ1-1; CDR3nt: TGTGCCAGCAGCCCTGGGAACACTGAAGCTTTCTTT; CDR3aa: CASSPGNTEAFF
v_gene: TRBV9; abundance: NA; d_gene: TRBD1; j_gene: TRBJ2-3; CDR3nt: TGTGCCAGCAGCCCTCCAGGGGGCGATTCAGATACGCAGTATTTT; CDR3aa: CASSPPGGDSDTQYF
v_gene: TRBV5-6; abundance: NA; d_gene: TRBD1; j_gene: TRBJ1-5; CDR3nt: TGTGCCAGCAGCCATCAAACGACAGGGAGATATAGCAATCAGCCCCAGCATTTT; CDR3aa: CASSHQTTGRYSNQPQHF
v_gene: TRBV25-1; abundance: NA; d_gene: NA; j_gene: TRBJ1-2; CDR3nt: TGTGCCAGCAGTGGCTGGACAGTCCGTAACTATGGCTACACCTTC; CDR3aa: CASSGWTVRNYGYTF
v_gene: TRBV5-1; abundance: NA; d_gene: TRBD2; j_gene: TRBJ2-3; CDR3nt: TGCGCCAGCAGCGTTTTGGGGAGGGCCTCTGTTACAGATACGCAGTATTTT; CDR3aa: CASSVLGRASVTDTQYF
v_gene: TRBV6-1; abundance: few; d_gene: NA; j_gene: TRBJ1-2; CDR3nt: TGTGCCAGCAGGGAAAAAGGGGCAGGGATCTATGGCTACACCTTC; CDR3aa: CASREKGAGIYGYTF
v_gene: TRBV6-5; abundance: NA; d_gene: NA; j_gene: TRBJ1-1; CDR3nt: TGTGCCAGCAGTTACTCGAGGGGCACTGAAGCTTTCTTT; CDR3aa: CASSYSRGTEAFF
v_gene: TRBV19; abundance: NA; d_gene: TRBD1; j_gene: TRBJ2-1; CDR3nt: TGTGCCAGTGAACAGGGGCACCGGCAGTTCTTC; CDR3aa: CASEQGHRQFF
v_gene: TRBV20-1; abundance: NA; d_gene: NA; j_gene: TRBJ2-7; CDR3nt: TGCAGTGTTGGGACTGGCTACGAGCAGTACTTC; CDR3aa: CSVGTGYEQYF
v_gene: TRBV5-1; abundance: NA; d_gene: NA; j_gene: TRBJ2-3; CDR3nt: TGCGCCAGCAGCTTAGAAAGACTGCCGACCACAGATACGCAGTATTTT; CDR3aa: CASSLERLPTTDTQYF
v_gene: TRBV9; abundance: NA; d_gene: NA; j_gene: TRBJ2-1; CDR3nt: TGTGCCAGCAGCCTGTCGGGGGCCACCCTAGGCAATGAGCAGTTCTTC; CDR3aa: CASSLSGATLGNEQFF
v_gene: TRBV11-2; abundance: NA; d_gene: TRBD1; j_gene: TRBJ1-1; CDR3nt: TGTGCCAGCAGCCTTTGGAAGGGGGCGGAGAACACTGAAGCTTTCTTT; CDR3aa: CASSLWKGAENTEAFF
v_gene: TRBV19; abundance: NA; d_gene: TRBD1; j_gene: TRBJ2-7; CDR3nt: TGTGCCAGTAGTTCGTCGACAGGGGCCCACGAGCAGTACTTC; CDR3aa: CASSSSTGAHEQYF
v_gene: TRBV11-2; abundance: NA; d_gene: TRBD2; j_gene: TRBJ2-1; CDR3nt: TGTGCCAGCAGCTCTAGCGGGGGCGGGGATGAGCAGTTCTTC; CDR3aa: CASSSSGGGDEQFF
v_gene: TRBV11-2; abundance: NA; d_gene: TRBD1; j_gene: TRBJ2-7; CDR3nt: TGTGCCAGCAGCTTAGGGGGGACAGCCTCCTCCTACGAGCAGTACTTC; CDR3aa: CASSLGGTASSYEQYF
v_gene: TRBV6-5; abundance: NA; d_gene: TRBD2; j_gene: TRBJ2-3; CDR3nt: TGTGCCAGCAGTTCTGTAGCGGGGGGGAGGGATACGCAGTATTTT; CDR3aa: CASSSVAGGRDTQYF
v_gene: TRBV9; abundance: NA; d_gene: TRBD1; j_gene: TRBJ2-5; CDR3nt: TGTGCCAGCAGCGTAGGGGACAGGGGGCAAGAGACCCAGTACTTC; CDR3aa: CASSVGDRGQETQYF
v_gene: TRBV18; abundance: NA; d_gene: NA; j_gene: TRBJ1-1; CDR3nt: TGTGCCAGCTCAGCCAGGGTGGTGAACACTGAAGCTTTCTTT; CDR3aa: CASSARVVNTEAFF
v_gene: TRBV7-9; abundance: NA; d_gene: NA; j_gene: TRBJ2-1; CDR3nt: TGTGCCAGCATCCACTCCGAAACGAGCTCCTACAATGAGCAGTTCTTC; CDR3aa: CASIHSETSSYNEQFF